The 26 T cell receptor beta chains given below trace back to one sample, sequenced in a study of breast tumors, draining lymph nodes, adjacent tissues. Breast cancer patients provided tissue from their axillary draining lymph nodes. TCRdb used MiXCR to reprocess the multiplex PCR reads, holding one entry per CDR3 protein. This sample has approximately 210,000 distinct CDR3 sequences, with less than 40% found just once. Sequencing used axillary lymph node tissue. The receptors shown here come from a female donor with breast cancer. Some clones in this sample may be carry-over from other donors' samples.

Ten or more counts support this clonotype. J is TRBJ1-5 and V is TRBV5-1; TRBD1 might be the D (6 bases). CDR1 and CDR2 from the germline V gene are SGHRS and YFSETQ. The CDR3 consists of 13 residues. V was clipped by 3 bases and J by 4 bases, with 8 bases between them. Here the CDR3 reads CASSYGQNQPQHF. The DNA for the CDR3 is TGCGCCAGCAGCTACGGACAGAATCAGCCCCAGCATTTT.

As for this clonotype: The junction shows a germline mismatch at one end, possibly a read error. The chain employs TRBV2 and TRBJ2-2; 7 bases agree with TRBD1. The germline CDR1 and CDR2 sequences are SNHLY and FYNNEI. CDR3 size: 15 residues. The DNA of the CDR3 is TGTGCCAGCAGTGACGTTGGACAGGCTGGGGGCGAGCAGTTTTTT. It yields the protein CASSDVGQAGGEQFF.

In this sample, this clonotype turned up a few times. The V gene is TRBV3-1, the J gene TRBJ1-3, with a weak D call TRBD1 (5 bases). Looked up from germline, CDR1 is LGHDT and CDR2 is YNNKEL (reference sequence). The V gene lost 1 base and the J gene lost 0 bases, with 10 bases spanning the gap. The CDR3 is 16 residues long. The DNA for the CDR3 is TGTGCCAGCAGCCAAGGGGGCGGAGGCTCTGGAAACACCATATATTTT. It codes for CASSQGGGGSGNTIYF. The full variable domain, its missing parts supplied by reference TRBV3-1 and TRBJ1-3, is DTAVSQTPKYLVTQMGNDKSIKCEQNLGHDTMYWYKQDSKKFLKIMFSYNNKELIINETVPNRFSPKSPDKAHLNLHINSLELGDSAVYFCASSQGGGGSGNTIYFGEGSWLTVV.

On this clonotype: Because the CDR3 is missing its conserved closing phenylalanine or tryptophan, this is likely a read error. V gene TRBV7-6 combines with J gene TRBJ2-7; 7 bases fit TRBD2. V lost 5 bases to trimming and J lost 3 bases; unmatched junction nucleotides: 7. In germline, CDR1 is SGHVS, CDR2 FNYEAQ. This CDR3 spans 14 amino acids. CDR3: CASSGGGRNYEQYL. The CDR3 DNA reads as TGTGCCAGCAGCGGGGGGGGGAGAAACTACGAGCAGTACCTC.

There are many counts of this clonotype. One junction end disagrees with the germline gene, perhaps due to a read error. This chain joins TRBV29-1 and TRBJ1-2; 10 nucleotides align to TRBD1. The CDR3 sequence is 15 residues long. Germline V lookup: CDR1 SQVTM, CDR2 ANQGSEA. CDR3: CSVESGDRGLAGYIF. For the CDR3, the DNA is TGCAGCGTTGAATCGGGAGACAGGGGGCTGGCCGGCTACATCTTC.

The chain is built from TRBV19 and TRBJ2-1; TRBD1 might be the D (6 bases). V shed 4 bases and J shed 4 bases, with 11 bases lying between them. Germline-derived CDR1 and CDR2 are LNHDA and SQIVND (reference sequence). The CDR3 consists of 14 residues. As DNA, the CDR3 is TGTGCCAGTAGTAGGGGACACACGTACAATGAGCAGTTCTTC. This translates into CASSRGHTYNEQFF.

This clonotype was counted many times. The rearrangement uses TRBV20-1 and TRBJ2-4, with 11 bases that match TRBD2. V lost 6 bases and J lost 9; bases outside the gene matches: 10. The germline V gene encodes CDR1 DFQATT and CDR2 SNEGSKA (reference sequence). The CDR3 sequence is 14 residues long. CDR3 amino acids: CSAILAGGQAIQYF. CDR3 nucleotide sequence: TGCAGTGCCATCTTAGCGGGAGGGCAAGCCATTCAGTACTTC.

This clonotype was recorded at least ten times. This chain uses TRBV7-8 with TRBJ1-2; possible D gene TRBD1, 6 bases. The V end was cut by 2 bases, the J end by 3 bases, with 10 bases between. This CDR3 is built from 14 residues. The germline V gene encodes CDR1 SGHVS and CDR2 FQNEAQ. The CDR3 region is CASSLPGAYYGYTF. CDR3 in DNA: TGTGCCAGCAGCTTACCGGGGGCATACTATGGCTACACCTTC.

The rearrangement joins TRBV20-1 to TRBJ1-6, with 8 positions matching TRBD1. Germline V gives CDR1 DFQATT, CDR2 SNEGSKA (reference sequence). V lost 1 base, J lost 5 bases, and 10 bases stayed unmatched. The CDR3 contains 17 residues. The DNA of the CDR3 is TGCAGTGCTAGAGGTAGCGGGAGGACAGGGAATAATTCACCCCTCCACTTT. This encodes CSARGSGRTGNNSPLHF.

The sample holds many counts of this clonotype. The chain recombines TRBV24-1 with TRBJ2-7; D not resolved. This CDR3 is built from 13 residues. The V gene's germline CDR1 is KGHDR and CDR2 SFDVKD. The CDR3 spells CALRAESCYEQYF. In DNA, the CDR3 is TGTGCACTTCGGGCAGAGAGTTGCTACGAGCAGTACTTC.

This chain connects TRBV30 to TRBJ2-1; 10 bases are a match to TRBD2. The V segment lost 2 bases and the J segment 4 bases; nucleotides outside the gene matches: 11. The CDR3 covers 17 residues. Per germline, CDR1 GTSNPN and CDR2 SVGIG (reference sequence). In nucleotides, the CDR3 is TGTGCCTGGAGTAAAACCCGGACTAGCGGACATTACAATGAGCAGTTCTTC. Translation: CAWSKTRTSGHYNEQFF.

This clonotype is a singleton in its sample. The chain recombines TRBV6-6 with TRBJ1-6; D ambiguous. The CDR3 totals 15 residues. V dropped 0 bases and J dropped 4 bases, with 7 bases sitting between them. Germline V gene data show CDR1 as MNHNY and CDR2 as SVGAGI (reference sequence). CDR3 in DNA: TGTGCCAGCAGTTACTCCCGGCTATATAATTCACCCCTCCACTTT. Translating gives CASSYSRLYNSPLHF.

This clonotype was counted at least ten times. In nucleotides, the CDR3 is TGTGCCAGCAGTTACTCGTCCCCTGGGGCCTCCTACGAGCAGTACTTC. The encoded protein is CASSYSSPGASYEQYF. V and J are TRBV6-5 and TRBJ2-7, with D maybe TRBD1 (5 bases). The V end lost 0 bases, the J end lost 0 bases, and 12 bases lay between the germline ends. CDR1 is MNHEY, CDR2 SVGAGI, per germline. The CDR3 covers 16 residues.

The sample holds a few counts of this clonotype. This may arise from a read error, as a much more abundant clone is one base away. J is TRBJ2-1 and V is TRBV5-1; maybe TRBD1 (5 bases). The CDR3 has 13 residues. Per the germline V gene, CDR1 is SGHRS and CDR2 is YFSETQ. The CDR3 sequence is CASSVAGNYDQFF. The CDR3 nucleotides read TGCGCCAGCAGCGTGGCAGGGAATTATGACCAGTTCTTC.

The chain recombines TRBV6-1 with TRBJ2-1, with 9 bases aligning to TRBD2. This CDR3 is 15 amino acids long. The junction had 12 bases not matched to a gene; V was cut back by 9 bases and J by 6 bases. Germline V gene lookup returns CDR1 MNHNS and CDR2 SASEGT. CDR3 DNA: TGTGCCAGATCAACCGGGACTAGCCCGGTCAATGAGCAGTTCTTC. Its protein is CARSTGTSPVNEQFF.

This clonotype was seen ten or more times. This chain connects TRBV7-2 to TRBJ2-7, with D possibly being TRBD2 (5 bases). The CDR3 contains 16 residues. Germline-derived CDR1 and CDR2 are SGHTA and FQGNSA. The V and J ends lost 4 bases and 1 base respectively, with 17 bases between them. CDR3 DNA sequence: TGTGCCAGCAGCTCCAGAACGGGGATCGCGTCCTACGAGCAGTACTTC. Amino acids: CASSSRTGIASYEQYF.

This clonotype was recorded a few times. At one boundary the junction diverges from the germline segment, which might be a read error. This chain uses TRBV24-1 with TRBJ1-5; D gene uncertain. Germline assignment: CDR1 KGHDR and CDR2 SFDVKD. This CDR3 is 17 amino acids long. The CDR3: CASSSRSGGTSNQPQHF. DNA of the CDR3: TGTGCCAGCAGTTCTCGGTCGGGAGGTACGAGCAATCAGCCCCAGCATTTT.

The genes are TRBV10-2 and TRBJ1-5; D perhaps matches TRBD1 (5 bases). The CDR3 extends over 16 amino acids. V gave up 2 bases and J gave up 0 bases, with 11 bases separating them. Germline assignment: CDR1 WSHSY and CDR2 SAAADI. The CDR3 region has the DNA TGCGCCAGCAGTGAGGCCCCAGGGAATAGCAATCAGCCCCAGCATTTT. As protein: CASSEAPGNSNQPQHF.

In its sample, this clonotype was seen many times. This chain links TRBV20-1 with TRBJ1-3; no definite D call. This CDR3 region has 14 residues. V lost 5 bases and J lost 1, with 12 bases in between. Germline loops: CDR1 DFQATT, CDR2 SNEGSKA (reference sequence). CDR3 nucleotide sequence: TGCAGTGCTGCTCACATAATGTCTGGAAACACCATATATTTT. Protein: CSAAHIMSGNTIYF.

This clonotype showed up many times. The chain carries TRBV12-3 or TRBV12-4 and TRBJ1-2; TRBD1 is a possible D gene (5 bases). Trimming pared 6 bases from V and 4 bases from J, leaving 18 bases between. The CDR3 totals 15 residues. The CDR3: CASRGSGTVLYGYTF. The CDR3 DNA sequence: TGTGCCAGCAGGGGGTCCGGGACGGTTCTCTATGGCTACACCTTC.

This clonotype was seen ten or more times. The chain is built from TRBV15 and TRBJ2-5; D may match TRBD1 or TRBD2 (5 bases each). Between the trimmed V and J ends, which lost 5 bases and 5 bases, there was a span of 12 bases. CDR3 length equals 13 residues. Germline V gives CDR1 LNHNV, CDR2 YYDKDF (reference sequence). The CDR3 protein is CATSPREGETQYF. The CDR3 DNA reads as TGTGCCACCAGCCCTCGTGAGGGGGAGACCCAGTACTTC.

In this sample, this clonotype turned up many times. The V call is TRBV2, the J call TRBJ2-3; 7 bases are shared with TRBD2. Trimming removed 10 bases from V and 0 bases from J; junction bases left unmatched: 7. Germline CDR1 SNHLY, CDR2 FYNNEI. This CDR3 is built from 14 residues. CDR3 coding DNA: TGTGCCACCTCGACTAGCCTCAGCACAGATACGCAGTATTTT. Translating gives CATSTSLSTDTQYF. Filled out from reference TRBV2 and TRBJ2-3, the complete variable domain reads EPEVTQTPSHQVTQMGQEVILRCVPISNHLYFYWYRQILGQKVEFLVSFYNNEISEKSEIFDDQFSVERPDGSNFTLKIRSTKLEDSAMYFCATSTSLSTDTQYFGPGTRLTVL.

The sample holds a few counts of this clonotype. The chain combines TRBV9 with TRBJ1-1; no definite D call. This CDR3 has 13 amino acids. Looked up from germline, CDR1 is SGDLS and CDR2 is YYNGEE. V lost 0 bases and J 1 base, leaving 4 bases between the germline ends. CDR3 DNA sequence: TGTGCCAGCAGCGTAGAAGGGAACACTGAAGCTTTCTTT. Its protein is CASSVEGNTEAFF.

The chain has TRBV6-5 and TRBJ1-3; D call uncertain. The CDR3 runs to 13 residues. V shed 9 bases and J shed 4 bases, with 13 bases lying between them. CDR1 MNHEY and CDR2 SVGAGI come from the germline V gene. The CDR3 sequence: CARRLGQGNTIYF. CDR3 bases: TGTGCCAGAAGACTAGGTCAGGGAAACACCATATATTTT.

About this clonotype: At one boundary the junction diverges from the germline segment, which might be a read error. J is TRBJ2-1 and V is TRBV7-9; TRBD1 agrees at 8 bases. Per germline, CDR1 SEHNR and CDR2 FQNEAQ (reference sequence). The CDR3 length is 14 residues. The CDR3 DNA reads as TGTGCTAGCAGCAAAGACAGGGGTGGCAATGAGCAGTTCTTC. Its protein product is CASSKDRGGNEQFF.

This clonotype was seen a single time. V and J are TRBV19 and TRBJ2-7, with TRBD2 identical over 10 bases. CDR3 length: 19 residues. V was clipped by 5 bases and J by 4 bases; unmatched bases: 20. The germline CDR1 and CDR2 sequences are LNHDA and SQIVND (reference sequence). The CDR3 DNA follows: TGTGCCAGTAGTGACTCCGGGACTAGCGAGGGAGACACAGATTACGAGCAGTACTTC. Translated, it gives CASSDSGTSEGDTDYEQYF.